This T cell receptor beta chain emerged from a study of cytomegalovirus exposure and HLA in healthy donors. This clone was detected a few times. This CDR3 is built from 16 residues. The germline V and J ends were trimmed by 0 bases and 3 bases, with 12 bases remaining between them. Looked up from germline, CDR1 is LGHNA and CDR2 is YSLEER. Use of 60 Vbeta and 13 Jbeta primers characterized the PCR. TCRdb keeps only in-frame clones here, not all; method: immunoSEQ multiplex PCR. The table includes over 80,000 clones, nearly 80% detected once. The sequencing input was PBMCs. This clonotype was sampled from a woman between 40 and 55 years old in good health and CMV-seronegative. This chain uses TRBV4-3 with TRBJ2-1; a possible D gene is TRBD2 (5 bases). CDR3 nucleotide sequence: TGCGCCAGCAGCCAAGAGACTCGGGGTGGCTACAATGAGCAGTTCTTC. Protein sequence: CASSQETRGGYNEQFF.